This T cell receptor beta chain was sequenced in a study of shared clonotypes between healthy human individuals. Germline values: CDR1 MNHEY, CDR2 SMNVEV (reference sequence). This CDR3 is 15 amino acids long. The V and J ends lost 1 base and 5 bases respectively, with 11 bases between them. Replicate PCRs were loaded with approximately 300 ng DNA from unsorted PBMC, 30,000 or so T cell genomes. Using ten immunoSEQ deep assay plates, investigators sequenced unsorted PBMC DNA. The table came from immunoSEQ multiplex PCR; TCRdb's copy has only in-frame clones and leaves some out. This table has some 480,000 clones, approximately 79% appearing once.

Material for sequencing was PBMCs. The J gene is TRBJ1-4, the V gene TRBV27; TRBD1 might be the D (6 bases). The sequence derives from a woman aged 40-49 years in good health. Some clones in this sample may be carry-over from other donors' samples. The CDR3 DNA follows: TGTGCCAGCAGTTTATGGGGGGCGGGGAATGAAAAACTGTTTTTT. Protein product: CASSLWGAGNEKLFF.